This T cell receptor (beta chain) is from a study of blood T cell repertoires in COVID-19. The overall study: Some COVID-19 samples were acute and others convalescent; all came from the United States, Italy and Spain. In each case, the material was cDNA or gDNA derived from T cells, B-cell-depleted T cells, or PBMCs.

Looked up from germline, CDR1 is SGHTA and CDR2 is FQGNSA. The CDR3 spans 15 residues. With 3 bases removed from V and 1 base from J, the gap between germline ends came to 11 bases. Study processing details: Amplification of reference gene primers was used by the study to estimate nucleated cell counts. Sequenced by immunoSEQ multiplex PCR; TCRdb stores in-frame clones only, minus some. The V and J calls and clone size were taken over from that table, and D and trimming were inferred from the DNA. The data hold nearly 250,000 clones, with approximately 89% observed a single time. The sample was peripheral blood. This clonotype originated in a woman aged 55 to 70 who had recovered from COVID-19. The gene calls are TRBV7-2 and TRBJ2-3; D is perhaps TRBD1 (6 bases). In nucleotides, the CDR3 is TGTGCCAGCAGCTTTACCGGGACACGCACAGATACGCAGTATTTT. It translates to CASSFTGTRTDTQYF.